Below, one TCR beta chain is given with its context. It was RNA transcripts that yielded the amplified TCR beta CDR3 regions. With the HTBI primer set, the TCR CDR3 went through a first round of RT-PCR. TCRdb ran MiXCR on the multiplex PCR reads and lists one entry per CDR3 protein. This sample carries 500,000 or so distinct CDR3 sequences, about a sixth of them seen once, and the ten largest clones take about 16%. This entry is derived from a study of T cells in Graves' hyperthyroidism and ophthalmopathy. This CDR3 spans 15 amino acids. V gave up 3 bases and J gave up 8 bases, with 14 bases separating them. The germline V gene has CDR1 MDHEN and CDR2 SYDVKM.

This TCR came from a woman between 18 and 30 years old with Graves' ophthalmopathy. This chain links TRBV28 with TRBJ1-6; tentatively, D is TRBD1 (6 bases). The sequencing input was blood. The chain's CDR3 is CASSFATGADSPLHF. Written as DNA, the CDR3 is TGTGCCAGCAGTTTCGCGACAGGTGCCGATTCACCCCTCCACTTT.